The 23 T cell receptor beta chains presented below share a single source sample, sequenced in a study of glioma-infiltrating T cells after dendritic cell vaccination. Generated by immunoSEQ multiplex PCR, the TCRdb table keeps only in-frame clones and is missing some. This sample has 20,000 to 30,000 clones, with under 90% found just once. Time point of the sample: after dendritic cell vaccination, including at tumor progression/relapse. Source: blood, taken after dendritic cell vaccination. All receptors come from a human donor with glioblastoma.

Only a few counts were recorded for this clone. The chain employs TRBV11-2 and TRBJ1-2; possible D gene TRBD1, 6 bases. Germline V lookup: CDR1 SGHAT, CDR2 FQNNGV. The CDR3 is 16 amino acids. V dropped 1 base and J dropped 6 bases, with 18 bases sitting between them. The DNA of the CDR3 is TGTGCCAGCAGCTTAGGAGGGACAAGACAGGTCGATGGCTACACCTTC. This encodes CASSLGGTRQVDGYTF.

In its sample, this clone was seen a few times. The chain combines TRBV11-2 with TRBJ2-5, with 7 bases matching TRBD1. This CDR3 has 15 amino acids. Germline V gene data show CDR1 as SGHAT and CDR2 as FQNNGV. Trimming at V came to 4 bases and at J to 4 bases, leaving 9 bases not matched to a gene. CDR3 bases: TGTGCCAGCAGCTGGTCGGACAGGTCCCGAGAGACCCAGTACTTC. It codes for CASSWSDRSRETQYF.

CDR3 DNA sequence: TGTGCCAGCAGTTACGACAGGCTGAGCTCCTACGAGCAGTACTTC. It codes for CASSYDRLSSYEQYF. V and J are TRBV6-6 and TRBJ2-7, with TRBD1 as a possible D gene (6 bases). Germline lookup yields CDR1 MNHNY and CDR2 SVGAGI (reference sequence). This CDR3 is 15 amino acids long. The V and J ends lost 2 bases and 0 bases respectively, with 11 bases between them.

In its sample, this clone was seen once. The CDR3 is CASSLSGGFTEAFF. The DNA for the CDR3 is TGTGCCAGCAGCTTATCAGGGGGTTTTACTGAAGCTTTCTTT. The V and J genes are TRBV7-2 and TRBJ1-1; 7 nucleotides line up with TRBD1. The CDR3 length is 14 residues. V was clipped by 2 bases and J by 5 bases; unmatched bases: 5. Germline CDR1 reads SGHTA; CDR2 reads FQGNSA.

The rearrangement links TRBV2 to TRBJ2-7, with 12 positions matching TRBD1. Germline V gene lookup returns CDR1 SNHLY and CDR2 FYNNEI. The J segment lost 5 bases and the V segment lost 7 bases, leaving 6 bases of the junction unmatched. The CDR3 has 14 residues. The CDR3, as DNA: TGTGCCAGCAACCGGGACAGGGGGCTCCACGAGCAGTACTTC. It is translated as CASNRDRGLHEQYF.

This chain connects TRBV12-5 to TRBJ2-3; D unresolved. Trimming removed 2 bases from V and 5 bases from J, with 11 bases in between. CDR1 and CDR2 from the germline V gene are LGHNT and FRNRAP. The CDR3 is 14 residues long. Here the CDR3 reads CASGLTLFQDTQYF. CDR3 DNA sequence: TGTGCTAGTGGTTTGACATTGTTTCAAGATACGCAGTATTTT.

The genes are TRBV1 and TRBJ2-5; the D call TRBD1 from the table was never checked on the DNA. TRBV1 is annotated as a pseudogene. This CDR3 contains 17 residues. CDR3 DNA sequence: TGCACCAGCAGCCAAGAACGGTTTAGTGGGGCGCAAGAGACCCAGTACTTC. Its protein is CTSSQERFSGAQETQYF.

This chain's CDR3 is CASRGPQGYSGNTIYF. CDR3 in DNA: TGCGCCAGCAGGGGCCCACAGGGCTACTCTGGAAACACCATATATTTT. V is TRBV5-1 and J is TRBJ1-3, with D possibly being TRBD1 (6 bases). Per germline, CDR1 SGHRS and CDR2 YFSETQ. Trimming took 5 bases from V and 0 from J, leaving 15 bases between them. CDR3 length: 16 amino acids.

This chain joins TRBV29-1 and TRBJ2-3; 8 bases line up with TRBD2. The CDR3 has 16 residues. CDR1 is SQVTM and CDR2 is ANQGSEA in the germline V gene. V trimming: 7 bases; J trimming: 2 bases; junction bases outside the gene matches: 14. This chain's CDR3 is CSAASGGPKDTDTQYF. Written as DNA, the CDR3 is TGCAGCGCCGCCAGCGGGGGACCTAAAGACACAGATACGCAGTATTTT.

The genes are TRBV7-6 and TRBJ2-1, with D possibly being TRBD1 (6 bases). V lost 8 bases, J lost 2 bases, and 13 bases lay in between. The CDR3 spans 14 residues. Per the germline V gene, CDR1 is SGHVS and CDR2 is FNYEAQ. The CDR3 reads CASGRQGPYNEQFF. The CDR3 DNA sequence: TGTGCCAGCGGCCGTCAGGGGCCCTACAATGAGCAGTTCTTC.

This clone was recorded only once. J is TRBJ1-6 and V is TRBV4-1; D perhaps matches TRBD1 (6 bases). The CDR3 is 14 amino acids. Trimming cost V 2 bases and J 8 bases, with 10 bases left between them. Germline CDR1 is MGHRA and CDR2 is YSYEKL. The CDR3 reads CASSQPYRDSPLHF. The CDR3 DNA reads TGCGCCAGCAGCCAACCATACAGGGATTCACCCCTCCACTTT.

The chain uses TRBV6-6 and TRBJ1-5; TRBD1 matches at 10 bases. The germline V gene encodes CDR1 MNHNY and CDR2 SVGAGI (reference sequence). This CDR3 region has 16 residues. V lost 4 bases, J lost 2 bases, and 5 bases stayed unmatched. CDR3 in DNA: TGTGCCAGCAGTTGGGGACAGGGGATAGGCAATCAGCCCCAGCATTTT. Amino acids: CASSWGQGIGNQPQHF.

This clone was counted once. Its ends do not fully match the called genes, so a read error is possible. The sample contains more than one DNA sequence encoding this CDR3. The chain joins TRBV6-1 to TRBJ1-6; D is ambiguous. Germline V gene lookup returns CDR1 MNHNS and CDR2 SASEGT. The CDR3 is 16 amino acids. The CDR3 DNA follows: TGTGCCAGCAGTGAAGAGTGGAGCTCCTATAATTCCCCCCTCCACTTT. Protein sequence: CASSEEWSSYNSPLHF.

In regard to this clone: An end of the junction differs from the germline gene, which may be a read error. The chain joins TRBV7-7 to TRBJ2-2, with TRBD1 matching 9 bases. CDR1 SSHAT and CDR2 FNYEAQ come from the germline V gene (reference sequence). This CDR3 has 15 amino acids. As DNA, the CDR3 is TGTGCTAGCAGCCGGACAGGGGCGAACACCGGGGAGCTGTTTTTT. Protein: CASSRTGANTGELFF.

The chain uses TRBV27 and TRBJ2-5; 8 bases agree with TRBD2. Germline assignment: CDR1 MNHEY and CDR2 SMNVEV (reference sequence). V lost 6 bases and J lost 3; bases outside the gene matches: 9. The CDR3 has 15 residues. The CDR3 sequence is CASRDPGGGEETQYF. CDR3 DNA sequence: TGTGCCAGCAGGGACCCCGGGGGGGGAGAAGAGACCCAGTACTTC.

This sequence joins TRBV10-3 and TRBJ2-1; D remains ambiguous. Germline loops: CDR1 ENHRY, CDR2 SYGVKD. Trimming shortened V by 11 bases and J by 0 bases, and 11 bases separated the two germline ends. This CDR3 contains 13 residues. The CDR3 spells CAVGPSSYNEQFF. CDR3 coding DNA: TGTGCCGTCGGCCCTAGCTCCTACAATGAGCAGTTCTTC.

The chain uses TRBV19 and TRBJ2-7; D perhaps matches TRBD1 (6 bases). Germline V gene data show CDR1 as LNHDA and CDR2 as SQIVND (reference sequence). The CDR3 totals 13 residues. V gave up 5 bases and J gave up 9 bases, with 17 bases separating them. The CDR3 spells CASSGGQAGRQYF. CDR3 sequence (DNA): TGTGCCAGTAGTGGGGGCCAGGCGGGCAGGCAGTACTTC.

The CDR3: CASSLGQNTEAFF. The CDR3 DNA is TGTGCCAGCAGCTTGGGGCAGAACACTGAAGCTTTCTTT. This sequence joins TRBV7-2 and TRBJ1-1, with D possibly being TRBD1 (5 bases). Looked up from germline, CDR1 is SGHTA and CDR2 is FQGNSA. Trimming pared 3 bases from V and 1 base from J, leaving 6 bases between. The CDR3 is made up of 13 amino acids. Full variable domain (remainder filled in from reference TRBV7-2 and TRBJ1-1): GAGVSQSPSNKVTEKGKDVELRCDPISGHTALYWYRQSLGQGLEFLIYFQGNSAPDKSGLPSDRFSAERTGGSVSTLTIQRTQQEDSAVYLCASSLGQNTEAFFGQGTRLTVV.

This clone was seen just once. The V call is TRBV30, the J call TRBJ1-2; TRBD1 agrees at 11 bases. Germline V gene lookup returns CDR1 GTSNPN and CDR2 SVGIG (reference sequence). The CDR3 runs 14 residues. V lost 1 base and J lost 7; bases outside the gene matches: 5. The CDR3 is CAWSADRGLFGYTF. The CDR3 DNA follows: TGTGCCTGGAGTGCGGACAGGGGGCTGTTTGGCTACACCTTC.

The V gene is TRBV27, the J gene TRBJ1-5, with D perhaps TRBD1 (5 bases). The CDR3 consists of 14 residues. Germline-derived CDR1 and CDR2 are MNHEY and SMNVEV (reference sequence). Trimming removed 4 bases from V and 1 base from J, with 8 bases in between. Here the CDR3 reads CASSSQGSNQPQHF. CDR3 coding DNA: TGTGCCAGCAGTTCCCAGGGAAGCAATCAGCCCCAGCATTTT.

V is TRBV4-2 and J is TRBJ1-5, with a possible D match to TRBD1 (6 bases). V was pared by 2 bases and J by 7 bases, with 15 bases between. The CDR3 is made up of 15 amino acids. The V gene's germline CDR1 is LGHNA and CDR2 YNFKEQ. CDR3 sequence (DNA): TGTGCCAGCAGCCAATTGTACAAGGGGGACCAGCCCCAGCATTTT. It specifies CASSQLYKGDQPQHF.

The V gene is TRBV7-8, the J gene TRBJ1-2, with D maybe TRBD1 (6 bases). Trimming shortened V by 5 bases and J by 2 bases, and 9 bases separated the two germline ends. The CDR3 consists of 13 residues. Germline V CDR1 and CDR2: SGHVS, FQNEAQ. The DNA of the CDR3 is TGTGCCAGCAGCCCGACAGGCAACTATGGCTACACCTTC. Translation gives CASSPTGNYGYTF.

J is TRBJ1-2 and V is TRBV4-1; 7 positions agree with TRBD1. Trimming removed 1 base from V and 4 bases from J; junction bases left unmatched: 21. Germline CDR1 and CDR2: MGHRA and YSYEKL. The CDR3 spans 20 residues. CDR3 nucleotides: TGCGCCAGCAGCCAAGTGGTCCTTGGGTTTGGACCGGGACAGCTCTATGGCTACACCTTC. This gives the protein CASSQVVLGFGPGQLYGYTF.